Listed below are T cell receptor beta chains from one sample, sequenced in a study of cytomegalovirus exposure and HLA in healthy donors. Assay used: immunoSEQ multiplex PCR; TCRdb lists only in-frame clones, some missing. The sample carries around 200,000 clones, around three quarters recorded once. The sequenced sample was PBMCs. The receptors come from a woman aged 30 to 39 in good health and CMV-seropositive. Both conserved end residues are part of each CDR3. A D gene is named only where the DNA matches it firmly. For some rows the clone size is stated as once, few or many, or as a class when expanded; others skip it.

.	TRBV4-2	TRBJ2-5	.	TGTGCCAGCTCACCAGAGGCTATATGGGAGACCCAGTACTTC	CASSPEAIWETQYF
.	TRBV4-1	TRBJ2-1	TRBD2	TGCGCCAGCCGTATATCCGTGACTAGCGACCTTTTGCCCTACAATGAGCAGTTCTTC	CASRISVTSDLLPYNEQFF
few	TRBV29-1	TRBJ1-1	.	TGCAGCGTCGCGCAGGGGTCCACTGAAGCTTTCTTT	CSVAQGSTEAFF
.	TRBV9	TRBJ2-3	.	TGTGCCAGCAGCGTAGTCCCTTACACAGATACGCAGTATTTT	CASSVVPYTDTQYF
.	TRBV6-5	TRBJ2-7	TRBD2	TGTGCCAGCAGTTACCGGGACTATAAATACGAGCAGTACTTC	CASSYRDYKYEQYF
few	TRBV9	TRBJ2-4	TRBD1	TGTGCCAGCAGCGGGGACAGGGGAGGAAACATTCAGTACTTC	CASSGDRGGNIQYF
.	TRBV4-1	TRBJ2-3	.	TGCGCCAGCAGCCAAGATCAAAGAGGCACAGATACGCAGTATTTT	CASSQDQRGTDTQYF
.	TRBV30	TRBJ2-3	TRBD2	TGTGCCTCCACCCCGGGAGGGAGCCCAGATACGCAGTATTTT	CASTPGGSPDTQYF
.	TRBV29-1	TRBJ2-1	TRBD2	TGCAGCGCCTTAACTAGCGGTCTCTACAATGAGCAGTTCTTC	CSALTSGLYNEQFF
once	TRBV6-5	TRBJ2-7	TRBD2	TGTGCCAGCAGTTACTCGACTAGCGGGGGTGTCGGGGAGCAGTACTTC	CASSYSTSGGVGEQYF
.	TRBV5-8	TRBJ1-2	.	TGTGCCAGCAGGTTCTCGGGACAATCCACCTATGGCTACACCTTC	CASRFSGQSTYGYTF
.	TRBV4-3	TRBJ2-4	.	TGCGCCAGCAGCCAAGATCGGGCGGAGGAGGGTGACATTCAGTACTTC	CASSQDRAEEGDIQYF
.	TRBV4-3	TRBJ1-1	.	TGCGCCAGCAGCCAAGATCGAGGTATGAACACTGAAGCTTTCTTT	CASSQDRGMNTEAFF
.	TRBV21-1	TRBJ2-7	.	TGTGCCAGCAGCACTAGGGGTCGTCTTAGCTCCTACGAGCAGTACTTC	CASSTRGRLSSYEQYF
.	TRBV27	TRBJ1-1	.	TGTGCCAGCAGCCTCAGGGGAATGAACACTGAAGCTTTCTTT	CASSLRGMNTEAFF
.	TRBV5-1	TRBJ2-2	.	TGCGCCAGCAGGGAGGGGTCGAACACCGGGGAGCTGTTTTTT	CASREGSNTGELFF
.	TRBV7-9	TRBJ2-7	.	TGTGCCAGCAGCTTCACACGCTACGAGCAGTACTTC	CASSFTRYEQYF
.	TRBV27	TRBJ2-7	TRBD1	TGTGCCAGCAGGACAGGGAGCTACGAGCAGTACTTC	CASRTGSYEQYF
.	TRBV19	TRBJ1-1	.	TGTGCCAGTAGTCCCCCTGGTGGAGGGTGGGAAGAAGCTTTCTTT	CASSPPGGGWEEAFF
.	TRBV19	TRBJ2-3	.	TGTGCCAGTAGATCGAGGGTGAGCACAGATACGCAGTATTTT	CASRSRVSTDTQYF
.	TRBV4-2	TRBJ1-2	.	TGTGCCAGCAGCCCAGCGTGGAAGGGGGACCCTAACTATGGCTACACCTTC	CASSPAWKGDPNYGYTF
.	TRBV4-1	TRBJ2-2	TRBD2	TGCGCCACCTCTACGCCGACTAGCGGGAGAGTCGGGGAGCTGTTTTTT	CATSTPTSGRVGELFF
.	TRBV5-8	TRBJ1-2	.	TGTGCCAGCAGCTTGGGTTACTCAGCCCGGGGGTATGGCTACACCTTC	CASSLGYSARGYGYTF
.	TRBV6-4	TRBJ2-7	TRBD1	TGTGCCAGCAGGCCGTTGGGACAGGGGCTCTACGAGCAGTACTTC	CASRPLGQGLYEQYF
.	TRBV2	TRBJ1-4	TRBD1	TGTGCCAGCACCCAGACAGGGGTCGAAAAACTGTTTTTT	CASTQTGVEKLFF
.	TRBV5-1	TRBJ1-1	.	TGCGCCAGCAGCCTGGCGGGGGGCTATACTGAAGCTTTCTTT	CASSLAGGYTEAFF
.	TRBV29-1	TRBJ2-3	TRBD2	TGCAGCGTGGGACTAGCGGGGGACCCCGCAGATACGCAGTATTTT	CSVGLAGDPADTQYF
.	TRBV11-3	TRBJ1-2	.	TGTGCCAGCAGCTCCCACAGGTATGGCTACACCTTC	CASSSHRYGYTF
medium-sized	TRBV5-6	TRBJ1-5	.	TGTGCCAGCAGCTTGGCGGGGGTTAGCAATCAGCCCCAGCATTTT	CASSLAGVSNQPQHF
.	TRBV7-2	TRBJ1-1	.	TGTGCCAGCAGCTTAGACTTACTGAACACTGAAGCTTTCTTT	CASSLDLLNTEAFF
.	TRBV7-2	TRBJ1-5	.	TGTGCCAGCAGCTTAGACGGGGGAGGCAGCTATCAGCCCCAGCATTTT	CASSLDGGGSYQPQHF
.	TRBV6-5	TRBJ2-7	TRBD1	TGTGCCAGCAGTTACGCGCCGGGACAGGGACCTTACGAGCAGTACTTC	CASSYAPGQGPYEQYF
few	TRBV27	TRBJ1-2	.	TGTGCCAGCAGTTTATCGGTCGGTTCCGTGTATGGCTACACCTTC	CASSLSVGSVYGYTF
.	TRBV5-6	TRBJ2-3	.	TGTGCCAGCAGCCCGTACCGGGGACTTTACACAGATACGCAGTATTTT	CASSPYRGLYTDTQYF
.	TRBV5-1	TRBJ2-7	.	TGCGCCAGCAGCTTGGCCGTAAGGGGGGGATACGAGCAGTACTTC	CASSLAVRGGYEQYF
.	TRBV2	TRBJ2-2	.	TGTGCCAGCATCCCCCAGGACACTTGGGGGGAGCTGTTTTTT	CASIPQDTWGELFF
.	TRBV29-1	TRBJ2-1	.	TGCAGCGTTGAAGATTGGGCGAATGAGCAGTTCTTC	CSVEDWANEQFF
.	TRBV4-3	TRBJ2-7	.	TGCGCCAGCAGCCAAGATCGGTCCCTAGCTGGCGACGAGCAGTACTTC	CASSQDRSLAGDEQYF
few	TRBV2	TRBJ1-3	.	TGTGCCAGCAGTGAACCCAGTGCTGGAAACACCATATATTTT	CASSEPSAGNTIYF
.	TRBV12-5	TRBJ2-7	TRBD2	TGTGCTAGTGGTTTGTTAGGACTAGCGGGAAAATACGAGCAGTACTTC	CASGLLGLAGKYEQYF
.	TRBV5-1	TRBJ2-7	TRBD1	TGCGCCAGCAGCGACACAGGGGGCTCCTACGAGCAGTACTTC	CASSDTGGSYEQYF
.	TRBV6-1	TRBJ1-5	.	TGTGCCAGCAGTCGAGGGCCCGGGGGGCAGGAGCCCCAGCATTTT	CASSRGPGGQEPQHF
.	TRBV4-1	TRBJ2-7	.	TGCGCCAGCAGCCAAGAGGACGGGAGACCTGACGAGCAGTACTTC	CASSQEDGRPDEQYF
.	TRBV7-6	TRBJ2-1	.	TGTGCCAGCAGCTTAGGGGTCGGTACTGCGGGAATTTCCTACAATGAGCAGTTCTTC	CASSLGVGTAGISYNEQFF
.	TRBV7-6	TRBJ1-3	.	TGTGCCAGCAGCGCCCGGAGCGCTGCATCTGGAAACACCATATATTTT	CASSARSAASGNTIYF
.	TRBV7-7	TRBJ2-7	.	TGTGCCAGCAGCTCCTCCCGACAACGTCCGACCTACGAGCAGTACTTC	CASSSSRQRPTYEQYF
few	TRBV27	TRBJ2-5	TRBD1	TGTGCCAGCAGTAAAGAGGGGACAGGGGAAGAGACCCAGTACTTC	CASSKEGTGEETQYF